The 20 T cell receptor beta chains below all came from one sample that was sequenced in a study of tumor-infiltrating lymphocytes in primary liver carcinoma. Scientists recovered RNA and DNA together from around 20-30 mg of unsorted bulk tissue. A primer matching the constant region was used to make TCR beta cDNA from approximately 0.55 ug of total RNA. Slightly modified ARM-PCR, run as three nested multiplex PCR rounds, produced the TCR beta libraries. TRBV1-TRBV30 forward primers paired with a C-beta reverse primer drove the first two PCR rounds, approximately 11 cycles each. TCRdb re-derived calls from the multiplex PCR reads in MiXCR, one entry per CDR3 protein. The data contain fewer than 250,000 distinct CDR3 sequences, roughly 80% of them singletons. Sequenced input: tumor tissue from primary liver carcinoma. The receptors here all came from a man aged 40-49 years with primary liver carcinoma and hepatitis B virus infection.

On this clonotype: This may stem from a read error, because a much larger clone lies one nucleotide away. The chain uses TRBV5-1 and TRBJ2-2; tentatively, D is TRBD1 (6 bases). The CDR3 extends over 17 amino acids. Per germline, CDR1 SGHRS and CDR2 YFSETQ. V was trimmed by 5 bases and J by 1 base, leaving 18 bases between them. CDR3 sequence (DNA): TGCGCCAGCAGATTAAGAGAGACAGGCAGGAACACCGGGGAGCTGTTTTTT. It translates to CASRLRETGRNTGELFF.

The V and J genes are TRBV28 and TRBJ2-7, with D unresolved. Trimming left V 5 bases short and J 4 bases short, with 21 bases between. The CDR3 runs to 16 residues. Germline assignment: CDR1 MDHEN and CDR2 SYDVKM. DNA for the CDR3: TGTGCCAGCAGTCCCCCGCCGGTACTGATTCTTTACGAGCAGTACTTC. As protein: CASSPPPVLILYEQYF.

This clonotype occurred a few times. An end of the junction does not agree with germline; a read error may underlie this. The V and J genes are TRBV29-1 and TRBJ2-6; D may be TRBD1 (5 bases). This CDR3 spans 12 amino acids. Germline values: CDR1 SQVTM, CDR2 ANQGSEA. The CDR3 loop is CSVDSGAYVLTF. The CDR3 region has the DNA TGCAGTGTAGACTCTGGGGCCTACGTCCTGACTTTC.

Notes on this clonotype: Germline and junction disagree at one end, which may indicate a read error. This chain links TRBV4-2 with TRBJ2-2; D might be TRBD1 or TRBD2, each matching 6 bases. Germline CDR1 is LGHNA and CDR2 is YNFKEQ. This CDR3 has 16 residues. CDR3 DNA: TGTACCAGCATCCAAGAGGGGGGTCAGAACACCGGGGAGCTGTTTTTT. Protein product: CTSIQEGGQNTGELFF.

A word on this clonotype: At one end, the junction sequence differs from germline, possibly due to a read error. V gene TRBV6-6 combines with J gene TRBJ2-6; D is perhaps TRBD1 or TRBD2 (5 bases each). Per the germline V gene, CDR1 is MNHNY and CDR2 is SVGAGI (reference sequence). The CDR3 is 13 residues long. The CDR3 DNA reads TGTGCCAGCTTGCCTTCCGGGGCCAACATCCTGACTTTT. This gives the protein CASLPSGANILTF.

In regard to this clonotype: Possible read error: a much larger clone is one base away. The chain recombines TRBV6-4 with TRBJ2-2; D gene unclear. Germline V gene data show CDR1 as MRHNA and CDR2 as SNTAGT. The CDR3 runs 15 residues. The CDR3 here is CAGSEDESNTGELFF. The CDR3 DNA sequence: TGTGCCGGCAGTGAGGACGAGTCGAACACCGGGGAGCTGTTTTTT.

Details on this clonotype: One end of the junction fails to match germline, which may point to a read error. The V gene is TRBV18, the J gene TRBJ2-2, with D tentatively TRBD1 or TRBD2 (5 bases each). The CDR3 covers 16 residues. From germline, CDR1 is KGHSH and CDR2 LQKENI. Here the CDR3 reads CASSTSRGRSTRELFF. Here the CDR3 DNA reads TGTGCCAGCTCAACATCTCGGGGCCGGTCCACCAGGGAGCTGTTTTTT.

On this clonotype itself: Compared with germline, one end of the junction differs, possibly owing to a read error. The chain is built from TRBV7-9 and TRBJ1-1; 11 bases line up with TRBD1. The length of the CDR3 is 16 residues. Germline loops: CDR1 SEHNR, CDR2 FQNEAQ (reference sequence). The DNA for the CDR3 is TGTGCCAGTAGCCCCCGGGGGACAGGGGGAATCACTGAAGCTTTATTT. This encodes CASSPRGTGGITEALF.

For this clonotype: A read error is possible here, since a much larger clone lies one base away. This rearrangement joins TRBV7-9 to TRBJ2-7; maybe TRBD1 (5 bases). The CDR3 extends over 15 amino acids. Germline lookup yields CDR1 SEHNR and CDR2 FQNEAQ (reference sequence). CDR3 nucleotide sequence: TGTTCCAGCAGCTCCACCATGACAGTATCCTACGAGCAGTACTTC. Encoded protein: CSSSSTMTVSYEQYF. The whole variable domain, filled in from reference TRBV7-9 and TRBJ2-7, reads DTGVSQNPRHKITKRGQNVTFRCDPISEHNRLYWYRQTLGQGPEFLTYFQNEAQLEKSRLLSDRFSAERPKGSFSTLEIQRTEQGDSAMYLCSSSSTMTVSYEQYFGPGTRLTVT.

The table lists this clonotype with a count of one. A much larger clone lies one base from this, so it may be a read error. CDR3 region: CASSYSGGTDFYVYTF. The CDR3 nucleotides are TGTGCCAGCAGTTACTCTGGGGGGACCGACTTCTATGTCTACACCTTC. This rearrangement joins TRBV6-6 to TRBJ1-2; perhaps TRBD1 as D (5 bases). The CDR3 is made up of 16 amino acids. Germline CDR1 MNHNY, CDR2 SVGAGI (reference sequence).

A remark on this clonotype: Being one base from a much bigger clone, this may be a read error. Here the CDR3 omits its conserved ending phenylalanine or tryptophan, so a read error is the likely source. The rearrangement links TRBV28 to TRBJ1-2, with 8 bases lining up with TRBD1. Germline V CDR1 and CDR2: MDHEN, SYDVKM. The CDR3 is made up of 13 amino acids. With V trimmed by 5 bases and J by 8 bases, 7 bases remained unmatched. The CDR3 loop reads CASSPGGTGGYTL. Written as DNA, the CDR3 is TGTGCCAGCAGTCCAGGCGGGACAGGCGGCTACACCCTC.

This clonotype was observed a few times. This rearrangement joins TRBV6-2 or TRBV6-3 to TRBJ1-2; D ambiguous. Germline CDR1 is MNHEY and CDR2 is SVGEGT. With 4 bases removed from V and 2 bases from J, the gap between germline ends came to 11 bases. This CDR3 has 14 amino acids. The CDR3 DNA reads TGTGCCAGCAGTTCCGGGCCAATAAACTATGGCTACACCTTC. Amino acids: CASSSGPINYGYTF.

With regard to this clonotype: The junction departs from the called germline gene at one end, perhaps through a read error. The chain uses TRBV12-5 and TRBJ2-2; D is perhaps TRBD2 (6 bases). Germline V gene sequence: CDR1 LGHNT, CDR2 FRNRAP. The CDR3 totals 21 residues. The CDR3 DNA reads as TGTGCTAGTGGTCCTTCGGGGAGGCCTCTCAGAACCAAGTCGAACACCGGGGAGCTATTTTTT. Residues: CASGPSGRPLRTKSNTGELFF.

This clonotype was found a few times. The rearrangement links TRBV20-1 to TRBJ2-5, with a possible D match to TRBD1 (5 bases). The germline V gene has CDR1 DFQATT and CDR2 SNEGSKA (reference sequence). V lost 5 bases and J 2 bases, leaving 12 bases between the germline ends. CDR3 length: 13 amino acids. In nucleotides, the CDR3 is TGCAGTGCTTATGACAGTCTACAAGAGACCCAGTACTTC. Amino acid sequence: CSAYDSLQETQYF.

Worth noting for this clonotype: The CDR3 end shows no conserved phenylalanine or tryptophan, and so a read error is likely. The chain carries TRBV6-5 and TRBJ1-6; possible D gene TRBD1, 5 bases. CDR3 length equals 15 residues. Germline V gives CDR1 MNHEY, CDR2 SVGAGI. CDR3 amino acids: CASSYSIQGNSPLHL. For the CDR3, the DNA is TGTGCTAGCAGTTACTCAATCCAGGGTAATTCACCCCTCCACCTT.

The DNA of the CDR3 is TGTGCCAGCAGTTCAGACACTGCCCAGAATGAGCAGTTCTTC. Protein: CASSSDTAQNEQFF. V usage is TRBV7-9 and J usage is TRBJ2-1; D is unclear. The CDR3 has 14 residues. Trimming removed 6 bases from V and 7 bases from J, with 16 bases in between. Looked up from germline, CDR1 is SEHNR and CDR2 is FQNEAQ (reference sequence). The variable domain in full, with the rest retrieved from reference TRBV7-9 and TRBJ2-1, is DTGVSQNPRHKITKRGQNVTFRCDPISEHNRLYWYRQTLGQGPEFLTYFQNEAQLEKSRLLSDRFSAERPKGSFSTLEIQRTEQGDSAMYLCASSSDTAQNEQFFGPGTRLTVL.

This clonotype occurred once. The CDR3 ends on some other residue instead of the conserved phenylalanine or tryptophan, so this is likely a read error. The DNA is omitted, as the CDR3 cannot be located on it reliably, and the CDR3 follows TCRdb's listing. The chain carries TRBV6-1 and TRBJ1-5. The CDR3 is made up of 13 amino acids, end residues included. Per germline, CDR1 MNHNS and CDR2 SASEGT. The CDR3 loop reads CASSWSGNQPQHL.

This clonotype was recorded at least ten times. V and J are TRBV5-6 and TRBJ2-7; tentatively, D is TRBD1 (5 bases). CDR3 length: 14 amino acids. Trimming shortened V by 2 bases and J by 2 bases, and 11 bases separated the two germline ends. CDR1 is SGHDT, CDR2 YYEEEE, per germline. CDR3 residues: CASSFQGAAYEQYF. CDR3 nucleotides: TGTGCCAGCAGCTTCCAAGGGGCAGCCTACGAGCAGTACTTC. The variable domain in full, with the rest retrieved from reference TRBV5-6 and TRBJ2-7, is DAGVTQSPTHLIKTRGQQVTLRCSPKSGHDTVSWYQQALGQGPQFIFQYYEEEERQRGNFPDRFSGHQFPNYSSELNVNALLLGDSALYLCASSFQGAAYEQYFGPGTRLTVT.

In regard to this clonotype: An end of the junction differs from the germline gene, which may be a read error. The V and J genes are TRBV6-5 and TRBJ2-1; 9 nucleotides agree with TRBD2. There are 16 residues in the CDR3. Germline CDR1 and CDR2: MNHEY and SVGAGI. CDR3 nucleotide sequence: TGTGCCAGCAGTCCTATCCTAGCGGGACGTCCTGGTGAGCAGCTCTTC. This gives the protein CASSPILAGRPGEQLF.

Note on this clonotype: The missing conserved phenylalanine or tryptophan at the end of this CDR3 makes a read error likely. The genes are TRBV11-3 and TRBJ1-1, with D uncertain. CDR3 size: 13 residues. From germline, CDR1 is SGHNT and CDR2 YENEEA. The CDR3 is CANSFGPDAEAFL. In nucleotides, the CDR3 is TGTGCCAACAGCTTTGGTCCAGACGCTGAAGCTTTCCTT.